This paragraph reports one T cell receptor (beta chain). Its antigen is undetermined. These data originate in a study of T cell repertoires in cytomegalovirus infection. Overall study: CMV infection and matching HLA type were both indicated by public TCR beta signatures. Findings and caveats of the study: CMV carriers having the relevant HLA were flagged by cumulative public TCR beta family frequency. Dominant in the ex vivo response were TCR beta clonotypes restricted by HLA-C and specific for CMV.

TCRdb recomputed calls from the reads with MiXCR, one row per CDR3 protein. The sample has fewer than 300,000 distinct CDR3 sequences, roughly 23% seen once. The CDR3 covers 15 residues. J was trimmed by 1 base and V by 5 bases; bases with no gene match: 4. The sequence derives from a human donor in good health (CMV status not recorded). Some clones in this sample may be carry-over from other donors' samples. Sequencing was performed on PBMCs. V gene TRBV12-3 or TRBV12-4 combines with J gene TRBJ1-5; 8 bases line up with TRBD1. For the CDR3, the DNA is TGTGCCAGCAGTGACAGGGGTGTGAGCAATCAGCCCCAGCATTTT. It encodes CASSDRGVSNQPQHF.